One sample yielded the 4 T cell receptor beta chains listed below, sequenced in a study of regulatory T cells in long-lasting Graves disease. CDR3-region Arm-PCR and iRepertoire HTBI primers produced the TCR beta libraries. TCRdb used MiXCR to reprocess the multiplex PCR reads, holding one entry per CDR3 protein. The sample holds 240,000 or so distinct CDR3 sequences; roughly 21% are singletons and the top ten take approximately 15%. Time point indicated: newly diagnosed GD, antithyroid drugs for less than 3 months. PBMCs were the source of the RNA used for TCR sequencing. The sample consisted of peripheral blood mononuclear cells (PBMCs), taken at new diagnosis, from a patient treated with antithyroid drugs. The receptors here all came from a female donor with Graves disease.

V is TRBV20-1 and J is TRBJ2-7; 7 positions match TRBD1. The CDR3 has 16 amino acids. Germline trimming cut 5 bases from V and 3 bases from J; bases unmatched to any gene: 16. Germline assignment: CDR1 DFQATT and CDR2 SNEGSKA (reference sequence). CDR3 region: CSAWGRRGREYYEQYF. As DNA, the CDR3 is TGCAGTGCTTGGGGGCGAAGGGGGCGTGAATACTACGAGCAGTACTTC.

This clonotype was counted ten times or more. The chain has TRBV20-1 and TRBJ2-1; 8 bases align to TRBD2. V lost 3 bases, J lost 10 bases, and 11 bases stayed unmatched. Germline V gives CDR1 DFQATT, CDR2 SNEGSKA (reference sequence). This CDR3 is 14 amino acids long. CDR3 coding DNA: TGCAGTGCTAGTTCACGGGAGGGATATCCCGAGCAGTTCTTC. Its protein product is CSASSREGYPEQFF.

This clonotype was recorded a few times. A read error likely explains this, since a far larger clone differs by one base. This chain uses TRBV7-3 with TRBJ2-3; 12 bases agree with TRBD2. The end of the DNA aligns better with TRBJ2-5, so the J call may be wrong. CDR3 length: 15 residues. Looked up from germline, CDR1 is SGHTA and CDR2 is FQGTGA. CDR3 in DNA: TGTGCCAGCAGAAAAGGACTAGCGGGACAAGATACCCAGTACTTC. Protein product: CASRKGLAGQDTQYF.

This clonotype has ten or more counts. DNA for the CDR3: TGTGCCAGCAGTACCGAGACAGTCGCTAACTATGGCTACACCTTC. Translated, it gives CASSTETVANYGYTF. The V call is TRBV6-2 or TRBV6-3, the J call TRBJ1-2; a possible D gene is TRBD1 (5 bases). The germline V gene has CDR1 MNHEY and CDR2 SVGEGT. This CDR3 spans 15 amino acids. V lost 5 bases to trimming and J lost 0 bases, with 13 bases between them.